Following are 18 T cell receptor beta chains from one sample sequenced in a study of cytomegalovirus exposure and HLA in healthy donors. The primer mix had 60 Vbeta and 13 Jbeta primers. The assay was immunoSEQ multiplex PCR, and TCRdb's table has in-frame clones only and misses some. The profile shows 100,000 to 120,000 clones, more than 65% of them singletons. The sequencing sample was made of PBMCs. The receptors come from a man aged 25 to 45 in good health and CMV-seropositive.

The CDR3 DNA is TGTGCCAGCAGCTTAGGATGGGGGGGAGGGGGGACCAACTATGGCTACACCTTC. Encoded protein: CASSLGWGGGGTNYGYTF. J is TRBJ1-2 and V is TRBV11-2; perhaps TRBD1 as D (6 bases). This CDR3 is built from 18 residues. The germline gives CDR1 SGHAT, CDR2 FQNNGV. V shed 1 base and J shed 2 bases, with 20 bases lying between them.

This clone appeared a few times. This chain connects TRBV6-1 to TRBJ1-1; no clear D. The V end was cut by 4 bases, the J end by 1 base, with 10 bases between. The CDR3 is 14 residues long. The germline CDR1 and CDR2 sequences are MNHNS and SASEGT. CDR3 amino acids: CASSGLRGNTEAFF. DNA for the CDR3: TGTGCCAGCAGTGGGCTGCGGGGGAACACTGAAGCTTTCTTT.

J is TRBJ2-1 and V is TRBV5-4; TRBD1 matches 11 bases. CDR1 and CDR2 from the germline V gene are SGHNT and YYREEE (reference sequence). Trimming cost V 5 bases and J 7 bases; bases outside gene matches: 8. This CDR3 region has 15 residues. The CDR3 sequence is CASRPDRGRLNEQFF. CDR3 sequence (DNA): TGTGCCAGCAGACCGGACAGGGGGCGCCTTAATGAGCAGTTCTTC.

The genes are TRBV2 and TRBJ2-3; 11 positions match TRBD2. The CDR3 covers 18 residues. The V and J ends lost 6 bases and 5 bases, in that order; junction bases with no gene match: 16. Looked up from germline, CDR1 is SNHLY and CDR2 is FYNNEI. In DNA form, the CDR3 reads TGTGCCAGCAGCGCCAACAAGCCTAGCGGGGGGAAAAAAGATACGCAGTATTTT. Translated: CASSANKPSGGKKDTQYF.

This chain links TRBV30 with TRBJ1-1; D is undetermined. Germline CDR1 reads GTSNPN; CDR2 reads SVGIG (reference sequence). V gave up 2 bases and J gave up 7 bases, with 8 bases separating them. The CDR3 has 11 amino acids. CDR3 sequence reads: CAWSRGIEAFF. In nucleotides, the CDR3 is TGTGCCTGGAGTCGAGGTATTGAAGCTTTCTTT.

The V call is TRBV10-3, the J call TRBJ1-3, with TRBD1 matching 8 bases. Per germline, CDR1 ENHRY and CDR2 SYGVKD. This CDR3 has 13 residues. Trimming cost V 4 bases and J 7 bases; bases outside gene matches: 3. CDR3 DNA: TGTGCCATCAGTGGTGCAGGGGGCAACACCATATATTTT. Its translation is CAISGAGGNTIYF.

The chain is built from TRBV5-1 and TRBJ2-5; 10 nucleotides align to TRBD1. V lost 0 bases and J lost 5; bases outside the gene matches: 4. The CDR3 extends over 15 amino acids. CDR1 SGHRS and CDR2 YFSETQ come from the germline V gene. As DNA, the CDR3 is TGCGCCAGCAGCTTGGCTGGGACAGGGGCGGAGACCCAGTACTTC. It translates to CASSLAGTGAETQYF.

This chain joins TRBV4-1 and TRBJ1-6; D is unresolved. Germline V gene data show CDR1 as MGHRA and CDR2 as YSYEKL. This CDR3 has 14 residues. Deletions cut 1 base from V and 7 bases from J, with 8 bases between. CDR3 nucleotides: TGCGCCAGCAGCCAAGTGCGCCAAAATTCACCCCTCCACTTT. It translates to CASSQVRQNSPLHF.

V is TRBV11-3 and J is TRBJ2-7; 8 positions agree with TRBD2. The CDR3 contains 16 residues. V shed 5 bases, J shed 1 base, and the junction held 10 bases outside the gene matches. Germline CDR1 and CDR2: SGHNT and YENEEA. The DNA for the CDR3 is TGTGCCAGCAGCCGACGGGGGGGGGCCCCATCCTACGAGCAGTACTTC. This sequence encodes CASSRRGGAPSYEQYF.

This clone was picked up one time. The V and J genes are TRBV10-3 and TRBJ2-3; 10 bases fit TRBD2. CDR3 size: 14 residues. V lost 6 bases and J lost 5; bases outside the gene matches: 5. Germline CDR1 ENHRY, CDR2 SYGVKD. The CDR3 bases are TGTGCCATCAGGGTAGCGGGGGGTGGAGATACGCAGTATTTT. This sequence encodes CAIRVAGGGDTQYF.

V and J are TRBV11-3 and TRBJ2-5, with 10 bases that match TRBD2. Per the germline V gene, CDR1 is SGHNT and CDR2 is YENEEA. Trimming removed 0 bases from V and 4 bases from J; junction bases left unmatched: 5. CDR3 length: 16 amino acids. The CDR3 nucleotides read TGTGCCAGCAGCTTAGATCTGGTAGCGGGGGGAGAGACCCAGTACTTC. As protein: CASSLDLVAGGETQYF.

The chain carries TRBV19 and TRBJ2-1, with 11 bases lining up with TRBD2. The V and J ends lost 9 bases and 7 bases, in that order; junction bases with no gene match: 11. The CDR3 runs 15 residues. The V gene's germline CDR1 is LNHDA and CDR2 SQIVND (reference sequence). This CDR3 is CASTSGGPFYNEQFF. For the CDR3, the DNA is TGTGCCAGCACTAGCGGGGGTCCCTTTTATAATGAGCAGTTCTTC.

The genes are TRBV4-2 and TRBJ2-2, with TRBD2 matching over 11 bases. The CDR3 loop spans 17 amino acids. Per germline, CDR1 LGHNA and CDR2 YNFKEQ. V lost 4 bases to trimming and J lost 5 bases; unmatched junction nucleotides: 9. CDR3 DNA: TGTGCCAGCAGCCGCTTACTAGCGGGGGAAGGGACCGGGGAGCTGTTTTTT. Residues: CASSRLLAGEGTGELFF.

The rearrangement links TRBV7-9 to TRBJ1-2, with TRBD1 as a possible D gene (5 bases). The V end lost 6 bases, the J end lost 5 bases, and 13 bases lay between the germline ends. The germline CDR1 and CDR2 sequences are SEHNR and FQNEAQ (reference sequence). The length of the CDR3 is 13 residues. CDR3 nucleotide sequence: TGTGCCAGCAGGGGGGGGGATGCTTATGGCTACACCTTC. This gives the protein CASRGGDAYGYTF.

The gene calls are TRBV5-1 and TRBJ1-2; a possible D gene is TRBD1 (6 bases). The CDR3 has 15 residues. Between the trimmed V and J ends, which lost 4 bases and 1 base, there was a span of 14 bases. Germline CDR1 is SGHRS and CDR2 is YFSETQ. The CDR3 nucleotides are TGCGCCAGCAGCCCTACCCCGGGACATAACTATGGCTACACCTTC. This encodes CASSPTPGHNYGYTF.

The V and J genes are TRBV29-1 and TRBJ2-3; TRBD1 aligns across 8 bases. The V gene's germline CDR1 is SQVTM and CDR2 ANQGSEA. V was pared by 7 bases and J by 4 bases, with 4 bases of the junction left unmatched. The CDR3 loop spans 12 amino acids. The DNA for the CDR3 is TGCAGCGCCGGACAGGGCCCAGATACGCAGTATTTT. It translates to CSAGQGPDTQYF.

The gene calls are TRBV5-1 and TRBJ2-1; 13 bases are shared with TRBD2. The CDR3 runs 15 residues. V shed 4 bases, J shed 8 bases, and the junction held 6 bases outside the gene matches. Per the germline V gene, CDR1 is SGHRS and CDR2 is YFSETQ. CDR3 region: CASSPLLAGGDEQFF. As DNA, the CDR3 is TGCGCCAGCAGCCCTTTACTAGCGGGGGGGGATGAGCAGTTCTTC.

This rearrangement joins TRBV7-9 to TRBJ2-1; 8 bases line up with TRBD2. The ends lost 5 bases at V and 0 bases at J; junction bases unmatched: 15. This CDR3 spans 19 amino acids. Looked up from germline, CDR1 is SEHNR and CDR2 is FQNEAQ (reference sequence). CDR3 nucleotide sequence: TGTGCCAGCAGCGCCCTGGGCCCCGGACTAGCCTCCTCCTACAATGAGCAGTTCTTC. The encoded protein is CASSALGPGLASSYNEQFF.